The clone carrying this T cell receptor beta chain has a handful of counts. The antigen remains undetermined. This specimen belongs to a study of T cell repertoires in cytomegalovirus infection. Study overall: CMV epitopes used comprised recently identified HLA-C-restricted ones and well-studied HLA-B-restricted ones. Public TCR beta signatures were indicative of both CMV infection and a matching HLA type.

Each CDR3 protein is one row after TCRdb ran MiXCR on the reads. The sample contains around 770,000 distinct CDR3 sequences, about 28% of which appear only once. Germline lookup yields CDR1 MNHEY and CDR2 SMNVEV (reference sequence). V shed 5 bases, J shed 11 bases, and the junction held 10 bases outside the gene matches. The CDR3 sequence is 14 residues long. The sequence was collected from a human donor in good health (CMV status not recorded). Some clones in this sample may be carry-over from other donors' samples. The chain couples TRBV27 to TRBJ2-7; 12 bases are shared with TRBD1. Here the sequenced sample was cultured CD8+ T cells from PBMCs, taken from culture after CMV antigen stimulation. CDR3 in DNA: TGTGCCAGCAGTCTGGGACAGGGGGCCCAACTGGAGTACTTC. This codes for CASSLGQGAQLEYF.